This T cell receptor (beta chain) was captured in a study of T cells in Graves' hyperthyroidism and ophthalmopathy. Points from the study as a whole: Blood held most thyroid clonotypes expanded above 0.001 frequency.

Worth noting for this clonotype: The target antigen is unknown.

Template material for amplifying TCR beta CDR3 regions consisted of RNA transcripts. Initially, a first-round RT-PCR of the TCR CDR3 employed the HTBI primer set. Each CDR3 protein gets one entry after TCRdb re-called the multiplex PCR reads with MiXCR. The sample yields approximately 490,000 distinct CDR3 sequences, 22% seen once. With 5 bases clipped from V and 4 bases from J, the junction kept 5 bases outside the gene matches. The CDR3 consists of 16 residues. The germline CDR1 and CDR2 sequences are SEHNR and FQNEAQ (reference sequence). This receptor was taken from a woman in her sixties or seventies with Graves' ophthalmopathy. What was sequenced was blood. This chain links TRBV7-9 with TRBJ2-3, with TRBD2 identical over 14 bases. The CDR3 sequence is CASSPRLAGGADTQYF. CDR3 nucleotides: TGTGCCAGCAGCCCTAGACTAGCGGGAGGGGCAGATACGCAGTATTTT.